This is a list of T cell receptor beta chains from one sample in a study of blood T cell repertoires in COVID-19. Repertoires were generated with immunoSEQ multiplex PCR, while TCRdb's copy carries only in-frame clones and drops some. The sample yields 45,000 to 60,000 clones, about 89% seen once. What was sequenced was peripheral blood. Receptor source: a man between 60 and 75 years old with active or convalescent COVID-19. CDR3s include the opening cysteine and the closing phenylalanine or tryptophan. D genes are given only for firm matches. Size is stated for part of the rows, as once, few or many counts, or as a class when the clone is expanded.

NA | TRBD2 | TRBJ2-5 | TRBV2 | TGTGCCAGCAGTGATGGTGTTAGCGGGGGGGAAGAGACCCAGTACTTC | CASSDGVSGGEETQYF
NA | NA | TRBJ1-1 | TRBV29-1 | TGCAGCGTTGGTGGCAGGGGGAACACTGAAGCTTTCTTT | CSVGGRGNTEAFF
NA | TRBD1 | TRBJ1-4 | TRBV5-5 | TGTGCCAGCAGCTTCACAGGGGGCGCGGATGAAAAACTGTTTTTT | CASSFTGGADEKLFF
NA | TRBD2 | TRBJ2-5 | TRBV6-5 | TGTGCCAGCAGTCGGCGGGGGGATGAGGAGACCCAGTACTTC | CASSRRGDEETQYF
NA | TRBD1 | TRBJ1-1 | TRBV5-4 | TGTGCCAGCAGCAACACAGGGGGTACTGAAGCTTTCTTT | CASSNTGGTEAFF
NA | NA | TRBJ2-3 | TRBV3-1/TRBV3-2 | TGTGCCAGCAGCCTCAGCTTAGCGGCAGATACGCAGTATTTT | CASSLSLAADTQYF
NA | NA | TRBJ1-1 | TRBV4-1 | TGCGCCAGCAGCCCCCGTCTGGTGGGCAGAACCTTCGAAGCTTTCTTT | CASSPRLVGRTFEAFF
NA | NA | TRBJ1-2 | TRBV19 | TGTGCCAGTGGCTCGGCAAACAGGGACGGCTACACCTTC | CASGSANRDGYTF
once | NA | TRBJ1-5 | TRBV6-5 | TGTGCCACTGCGGCGGGGGAGGGTCAGCCCCAGCATTTT | CATAAGEGQPQHF
NA | TRBD1 | TRBJ1-5 | TRBV28 | TGTGCCAGCAGTTTAACAGGGGCAGGGGATCAGCCCCAGCATTTT | CASSLTGAGDQPQHF
NA | NA | TRBJ2-7 | TRBV18 | TGTGCCAGCTCACCATCGGGGACTGGCCCCTACGAGCAGTACTTC | CASSPSGTGPYEQYF
NA | TRBD1 | TRBJ1-4 | TRBV7-8 | TGTGCCAGCAGCCTCGGACAGGGTCGGAATGAAAAACTGTTTTTT | CASSLGQGRNEKLFF
once | TRBD1 | TRBJ2-1 | TRBV9 | TGTGCCAGCAGCTTCGACAGGGATAATGAGCAGTTCTTC | CASSFDRDNEQFF
few | NA | TRBJ1-2 | TRBV5-1 | TGCGCCAGCAGCTTGGGGCGCCAGGGAAGTAAAGGCTACACCTTC | CASSLGRQGSKGYTF
NA | NA | TRBJ1-2 | TRBV6-7 | TGTGCCAGCGTAAGGGGTGGCTACACCTTC | CASVRGGYTF
NA | TRBD2 | TRBJ2-6 | TRBV3-1/TRBV3-2 | TGTGCCAGCAGCCAAGATAAGACTAGCGGGGGGGCCGGGAAGGGCCCTGGGGCCAACGTCCTGACTTTC | CASSQDKTSGGAGKGPGANVLTF
NA | TRBD1 | TRBJ2-5 | TRBV4-1 | TGCGCCAGCAGCCAAGGGGACAGAAAAGAGACCCAGTACTTC | CASSQGDRKETQYF
NA | NA | TRBJ2-3 | TRBV7-2 | TGTGCCAGCAGCTACGCACAGGGTGCAGATACGCAGTATTTT | CASSYAQGADTQYF
NA | NA | TRBJ2-1 | TRBV14 | TGTGCCAGCAGCGGACCTACAGGGATACGGTTTGAGCAGTTCTTC | CASSGPTGIRFEQFF
NA | TRBD1 | TRBJ1-1 | TRBV5-1 | TGCGCCAGCAGCGGTGGGACAGGGGCTCCTTCTAGGGCTTTCTTT | CASSGGTGAPSRAFF
NA | TRBD1 | TRBJ1-2 | TRBV30 | TGTGCCTGGAGTCCGACGGACAGGGTTGATGGCTACACCTTC | CAWSPTDRVDGYTF
NA | TRBD1 | TRBJ1-3 | TRBV3-1/TRBV3-2 | TGTGCCAGCAGCCAAGACGCAGGGGGCCTTGGAAACACCATATATTTT | CASSQDAGGLGNTIYF
NA | NA | TRBJ1-1 | TRBV5-5 | TGTGCCAGCAGCTTGGCCGGGATACTTGCTGAAGCTTTCTTT | CASSLAGILAEAFF
NA | NA | TRBJ1-2 | TRBV28 | TGTGCCAGCACGGGAATGTCCCCCTATGGCTACACCTTC | CASTGMSPYGYTF